This TCR beta chain is drawn from a study of regulatory T cells in long-lasting Graves disease. Germline assignment: CDR1 ENHRY and CDR2 SYGVKD. The CDR3 totals 13 residues. V lost 3 bases and J lost 4, with 9 bases in between. This clonotype was recorded at least ten times. Noted time point: newly diagnosed GD, antithyroid drugs for less than 3 months. With RNA extracted from PBMCs as input, the TCR library was made. Arm-PCR of CDR3 regions and iRepertoire HTBI primers were the basis on which TCR beta libraries were built. MiXCR, applied by TCRdb to the multiplex PCR reads, yields one record per CDR3 protein. The sample has 400,000 to 500,000 distinct CDR3 sequences; 12% to 15% are singletons. These data were also reused for a study on T cells in Graves' hyperthyroidism and ophthalmopathy.

This sample comprised peripheral blood mononuclear cells (PBMCs), obtained at new diagnosis, from a patient treated with antithyroid drugs. This TCR derives from a woman in her forties or fifties with Graves disease. This chain links TRBV10-3 with TRBJ1-2; no firm D call. The DNA for the CDR3 is TGTGCCATCAGTGATCTGGGGAGCTATGGCTACACCTTC. Its translation is CAISDLGSYGYTF.